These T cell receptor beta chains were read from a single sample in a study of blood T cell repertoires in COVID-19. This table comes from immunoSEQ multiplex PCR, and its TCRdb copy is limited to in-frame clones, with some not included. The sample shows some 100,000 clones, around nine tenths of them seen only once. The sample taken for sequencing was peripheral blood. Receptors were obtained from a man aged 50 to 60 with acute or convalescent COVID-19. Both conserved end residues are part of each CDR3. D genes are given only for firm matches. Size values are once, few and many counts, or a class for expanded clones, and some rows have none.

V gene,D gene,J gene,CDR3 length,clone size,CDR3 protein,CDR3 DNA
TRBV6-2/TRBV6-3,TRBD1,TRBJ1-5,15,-,CASSYTGVSNQPQHF,TGTGCCAGCAGTTACACAGGGGTTAGCAATCAGCCCCAGCATTTT
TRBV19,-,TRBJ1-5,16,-,CASSIVGGSGNQPQHF,TGTGCCAGTAGTATAGTCGGGGGGAGCGGCAATCAGCCCCAGCATTTT
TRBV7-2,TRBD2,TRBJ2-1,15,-,CASTRTSRGTNEQFF,TGTGCCAGCACCCGGACTAGTCGGGGGACCAATGAGCAGTTCTTC
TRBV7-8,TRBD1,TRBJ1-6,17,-,CASSSPYAGTAHSPLHF,TGTGCCAGCAGCTCCCCATACGCCGGGACAGCCCATTCACCCCTCCACTTT
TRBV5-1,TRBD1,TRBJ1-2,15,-,CASSLGGTGGGGYTF,TGCGCCAGCAGCTTGGGGGGGACAGGCGGCGGTGGCTACACCTTC
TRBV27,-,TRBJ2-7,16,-,CASSPELGLTLYEQYF,TGTGCCAGCAGTCCCGAGCTGGGGCTAACCCTTTACGAGCAGTACTTC
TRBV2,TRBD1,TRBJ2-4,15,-,CASSERAGTGRIQYF,TGTGCCAGCAGTGAAAGAGCCGGGACAGGGCGCATTCAGTACTTC
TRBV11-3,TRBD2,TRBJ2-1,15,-,CASSVGLADVFEQFF,TGTGCCAGCAGCGTGGGACTAGCGGACGTTTTTGAGCAGTTCTTC
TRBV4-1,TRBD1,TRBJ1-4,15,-,CASSQPTGANEKLFF,TGCGCCAGCAGCCAACCGACAGGGGCTAATGAAAAACTGTTTTTT
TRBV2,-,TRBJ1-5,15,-,CASSEEGGPNQPQHF,TGTGCCAGCAGTGAAGAGGGGGGGCCCAATCAGCCCCAGCATTTT
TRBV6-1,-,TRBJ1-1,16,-,CASSEAWAGMNTEAFF,TGTGCCAGCAGTGAAGCGTGGGCAGGGATGAACACTGAAGCTTTCTTT
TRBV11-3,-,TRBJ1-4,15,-,CASSPAGTPTEKLFF,TGTGCCAGCAGCCCGGCGGGAACACCAACTGAAAAACTGTTTTTT
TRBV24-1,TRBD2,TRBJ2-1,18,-,CATSARLAGVGSYNEQFF,TGTGCCACCAGTGCCCGACTAGCGGGAGTTGGGTCCTACAATGAGCAGTTCTTC
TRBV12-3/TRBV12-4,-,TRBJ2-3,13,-,CASRHGSTDTQYF,TGTGCCAGCAGGCACGGGAGCACAGATACGCAGTATTTT
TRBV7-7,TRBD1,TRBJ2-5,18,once,CASSLVSTQGTAQETQYF,TGTGCTAGCAGCTTAGTATCAACTCAAGGGACAGCTCAAGAGACCCAGTACTTC
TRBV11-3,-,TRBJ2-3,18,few,CASSLDNWSSPGYGTQYF,TGTGCCAGCAGCTTAGATAATTGGAGCTCCCCCGGCTACGGTACGCAGTATTTT
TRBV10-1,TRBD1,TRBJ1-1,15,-,CASSGSGTGRTEAFF,TGCGCCAGCAGTGGGTCCGGGACAGGGAGAACTGAAGCTTTCTTT
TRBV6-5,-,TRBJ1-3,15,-,CASSHDSPSGNTIYF,TGTGCCAGCAGTCATGACAGTCCCTCTGGAAACACCATATATTTT
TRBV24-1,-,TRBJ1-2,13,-,CATSDFAGVGYTF,TGTGCCACCAGTGATTTTGCAGGGGTTGGCTACACCTTC
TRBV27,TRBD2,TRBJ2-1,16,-,CASSFGGLAGYNEQFF,TGTGCCAGCAGTTTCGGGGGACTAGCGGGATACAATGAGCAGTTCTTC
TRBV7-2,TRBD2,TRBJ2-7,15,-,CASTSLAGSSYEQYF,TGTGCCAGCACCTCCCTAGCGGGAAGCTCCTACGAGCAGTACTTC
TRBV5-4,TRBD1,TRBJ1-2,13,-,CASSLGQSYGYTF,TGTGCCAGCAGTTTGGGACAGAGCTATGGCTACACCTTC
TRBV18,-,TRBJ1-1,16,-,CASSQNLDRGNTEAFF,TGTGCCAGCTCACAAAATTTGGACAGAGGGAACACTGAAGCTTTCTTT
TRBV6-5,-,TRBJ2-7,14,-,CASSYSDTNYEQYF,TGTGCCAGCAGTTACTCGGACACTAACTACGAGCAGTACTTC
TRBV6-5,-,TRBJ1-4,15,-,CASSRRGATNEKLFF,TGTGCCAGCAGCAGACGGGGGGCAACTAATGAAAAACTGTTTTTT
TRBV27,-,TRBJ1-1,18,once,CASSLSSGVGVMNTEAFF,TGTGCCAGCAGTTTATCGTCGGGGGTAGGCGTCATGAACACTGAAGCTTTCTTT
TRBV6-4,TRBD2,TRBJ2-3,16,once,CASSDDSGRNTDTQYF,TGTGCCAGCAGTGACGATAGCGGGAGAAACACAGATACGCAGTATTTT
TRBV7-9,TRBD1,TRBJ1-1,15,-,CASSLLTGVNTEAFF,TGTGCCAGCAGCTTACTTACAGGGGTGAACACTGAAGCTTTCTTT
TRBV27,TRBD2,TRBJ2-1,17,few,CASREGHEREPGNEQFF,TGTGCCAGCAGGGAGGGGCACGAGCGGGAGCCGGGCAATGAGCAGTTCTTC
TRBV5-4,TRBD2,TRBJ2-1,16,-,CASSPSGTSSYNEQFF,TGTGCCAGCAGCCCTAGCGGGACCAGCTCCTACAATGAGCAGTTCTTC
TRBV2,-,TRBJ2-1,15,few,CASSETGAPYNEQFF,TGTGCCAGCAGTGAGACGGGAGCGCCCTACAATGAGCAGTTCTTC
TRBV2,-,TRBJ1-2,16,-,CASRARQTSGIYGYTF,TGTGCCAGCAGAGCCCGCCAGACGTCAGGAATCTATGGCTACACCTTC